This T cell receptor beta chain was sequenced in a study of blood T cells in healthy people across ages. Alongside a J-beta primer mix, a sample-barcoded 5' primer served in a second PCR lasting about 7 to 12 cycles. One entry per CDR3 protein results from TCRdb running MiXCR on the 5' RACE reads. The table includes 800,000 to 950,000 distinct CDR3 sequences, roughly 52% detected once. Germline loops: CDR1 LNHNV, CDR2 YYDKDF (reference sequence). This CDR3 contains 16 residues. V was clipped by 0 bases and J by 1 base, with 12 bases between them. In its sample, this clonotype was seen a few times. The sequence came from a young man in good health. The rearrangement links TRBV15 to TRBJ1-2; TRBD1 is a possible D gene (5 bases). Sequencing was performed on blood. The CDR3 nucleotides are TGTGCCACCAGCAGAGATCCGGGGGTGGGTAACTATGGCTACACCTTC. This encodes CATSRDPGVGNYGYTF. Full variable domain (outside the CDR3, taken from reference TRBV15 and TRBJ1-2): DAMVIQNPRYQVTQFGKPVTLSCSQTLNHNVMYWYQQKSSQAPKLLFHYYDKDFNNEADTPDNFQSRRPNTSFCFLDIRSPGLGDTAMYLCATSRDPGVGNYGYTFGSGTRLTVV.